This TCR beta chain emerged from a study of blood T cell repertoires in COVID-19. At the level of the study: Acute and convalescent COVID-19 specimens originated in the United States, Italy and Spain.

V lost 4 bases, J lost 9 bases, and 19 bases lay in between. Looked up from germline, CDR1 is SGHDT and CDR2 is YYEEEE. This CDR3 has 14 amino acids. Using immunoSEQ multiplex PCR, the repertoire was profiled, and TCRdb retains in-frame clones only, with some absent. The sample holds under 140,000 clones, around 82% seen once. This clonotype originated in a woman in her sixties or seventies with acute or convalescent COVID-19. Input material: peripheral blood. The V gene is TRBV5-6, the J gene TRBJ2-5; a possible D gene is TRBD1 (5 bases). CDR3: CASSIGHQPWAQYF. The CDR3 nucleotides are TGTGCCAGCAGCATCGGACACCAGCCATGGGCCCAGTACTTC.